This T cell receptor (beta chain) stems from a study of tumor-infiltrating lymphocytes in primary liver carcinoma. Each 20-30 mg portion of unsorted bulk tissue served as the source for co-extraction of RNA and DNA. cDNA specific to TCR beta was made from around 530 ng of total RNA, with a constant-region primer employed for priming. Slightly modified ARM-PCR, run as three nested multiplex PCR rounds, produced the TCR beta libraries. In the first two PCR rounds, TRBV1-TRBV30 forward primers were paired with a C-beta reverse primer, and each round lasted roughly 9 cycles. TCRdb reprocessed the multiplex PCR reads via MiXCR and lists one record per CDR3 protein. The sample gives roughly 20,000 distinct CDR3 sequences, approximately 79% of which show up once; roughly 43% is in the top ten. The CDR3 covers 14 residues. V gave up 7 bases and J gave up 8 bases, with 18 bases separating them. CDR1 and CDR2 (germline): ENHRY, SYGVKD.

The V gene is TRBV10-3, the J gene TRBJ2-1; D unclear. The material sequenced was liver tumor tissue from sampling region 1. Described subset: tumor region T1, superior pole. This TCR was sampled from a woman younger than 45 with primary liver carcinoma and hepatitis B virus infection. This CDR3 is CAINPTATLDEQFF. In DNA form, the CDR3 reads TGTGCCATCAATCCCACGGCGACCCTTGATGAGCAGTTCTTC.